A single T cell receptor (beta chain) is shown here with its context. The CDR3 has 16 residues. V was clipped by 4 bases and J by 2 bases; unmatched bases: 3. Germline V gene sequence: CDR1 SGHRS, CDR2 YFSETQ. Measured with immunoSEQ multiplex PCR; TCRdb has only the in-frame clones, and not every one. The sample lists tens of thousands of clones; 82% were seen once. This sample stems from a study of OX40 agonist ivuxolimab in advanced cancers. The rearrangement uses TRBV5-1 and TRBJ1-6; 10 nucleotides match TRBD1. This sequence originates from an adult with an advanced solid tumor such as melanoma, head and neck, liver or kidney cancer. This sample comprised CD4+ or CD8+ T cells sorted from blood, obtained in a trial of the OX40 agonist ivuxolimab. CDR3 in amino acids: CASSTGQGTYNSPLHF. The CDR3 region has the DNA TGCGCCAGCAGCACGGGACAGGGGACCTATAATTCACCCCTCCACTTT.